The 25 T cell receptor beta chains presented below share a single source sample, sequenced in a study of blood T cell repertoires in COVID-19. Produced via immunoSEQ multiplex PCR; TCRdb's table is partial and in-frame only. There are approximately 220,000 clones in the sample; roughly four fifths occur only once, and over 3.5% lies in the top ten. Sequences were obtained from peripheral blood. The receptor source for this set is a woman between 65 and 79 years old with acute or convalescent COVID-19.

The chain joins TRBV6-5 to TRBJ2-1, with 9 bases fitting TRBD2. The germline V gene has CDR1 MNHEY and CDR2 SVGAGI. The CDR3 spans 15 residues. Trimming removed 6 bases from V and 4 bases from J; junction bases left unmatched: 7. This CDR3 is CASRESGGSYNEQFF. The CDR3, as DNA: TGTGCCAGCAGGGAGAGCGGGGGGTCGTACAATGAGCAGTTCTTC.

The CDR3 nucleotides are TGTGCCAGCAGTTACTCTGAGAGCAATCAGCCCCAGCATTTT. Protein: CASSYSESNQPQHF. The chain has TRBV6-5 and TRBJ1-5; D gene ambiguous. The V end lost 0 bases, the J end lost 1 base, and 4 bases lay between the germline ends. Germline CDR1 MNHEY, CDR2 SVGAGI. The CDR3 spans 14 residues.

The chain couples TRBV4-2 to TRBJ1-1; 8 bases fit TRBD1. The germline V gene has CDR1 LGHNA and CDR2 YNFKEQ. The ends lost 1 base at V and 1 base at J; junction bases unmatched: 2. The CDR3 consists of 15 residues. The CDR3 here is CASSQAGGRNTEAFF. The CDR3 DNA reads TGTGCCAGCAGCCAAGCAGGGGGCCGGAACACTGAAGCTTTCTTT.

This clone came up a few times. The chain is built from TRBV7-2 and TRBJ2-5, with TRBD2 matching 11 bases. Germline loops: CDR1 SGHTA, CDR2 FQGNSA. This CDR3 has 19 amino acids. Trimming at V came to 5 bases and at J to 3 bases, leaving 17 bases not matched to a gene. CDR3 sequence (DNA): TGTGCCAGCAGCCCCCTTCTAGCGGGGGGCTTCTACTCGAAAGAGACCCAGTACTTC. Translated, it gives CASSPLLAGGFYSKETQYF.

The chain carries TRBV4-1 and TRBJ2-2, with 9 bases matching TRBD1. CDR3 length equals 19 residues. The J segment lost 0 bases and the V segment lost 3 bases, leaving 11 bases of the junction unmatched. Germline CDR1 is MGHRA and CDR2 is YSYEKL. In DNA, the CDR3 is TGCGCCAGCAGCCAGCTCTTGGGGGGACAGGGCGCGAACACCGGGGAGCTGTTTTTT. Protein: CASSQLLGGQGANTGELFF.

J is TRBJ1-5 and V is TRBV29-1; the D is unclear. This CDR3 is built from 13 residues. Trimming stripped 4 bases from V and 3 bases from J, with 10 bases between. CDR1 and CDR2 (germline): SQVTM, ANQGSEA. Here the CDR3 reads CSVAVEVNQPQHF. The CDR3 coding sequence is TGCAGCGTTGCCGTGGAGGTCAATCAGCCCCAGCATTTT.

The V and J genes are TRBV29-1 and TRBJ2-1, with 10 bases aligning to TRBD1. The J segment lost 3 bases and the V segment lost 5 bases, leaving 7 bases of the junction unmatched. The CDR3 spans 15 residues. Germline CDR1 reads SQVTM; CDR2 reads ANQGSEA. The CDR3 coding sequence is TGCAGCGTTTTGGGGGACAGGGGTCGCTACAATGAGCAGTTCTTC. It translates to CSVLGDRGRYNEQFF.

The rearrangement links TRBV19 to TRBJ1-1; D may be TRBD1 (6 bases). Germline V gene lookup returns CDR1 LNHDA and CDR2 SQIVND (reference sequence). V was cut by 2 bases and J by 1 base, with 8 bases left in between. There are 14 residues in the CDR3. CDR3 amino acids: CASSIQTGNTEAFF. The CDR3 nucleotides read TGTGCCAGTAGTATACAGACAGGGAACACTGAAGCTTTCTTT.

This clone was seen a single time. The gene calls are TRBV7-9 and TRBJ1-6; tentative D call: TRBD1 (6 bases). V was shortened by 1 base and J by 7 bases, with 14 bases between the two germline ends. This CDR3 has 16 residues. Germline lookup yields CDR1 SEHNR and CDR2 FQNEAQ (reference sequence). CDR3 DNA: TGTGCCAGCAGCTTAGAGGCCCAGGGGATAAATTCACCCCTCCACTTT. Protein: CASSLEAQGINSPLHF.

The chain is built from TRBV27 and TRBJ1-3; D is unresolved. The CDR3 extends over 12 amino acids. Trimming took 6 bases from V and 4 from J, leaving 7 bases between them. Germline values: CDR1 MNHEY, CDR2 SMNVEV (reference sequence). The DNA of the CDR3 is TGTGCCAGCAGGAACGCGGGAAACACCATATATTTT. Protein sequence: CASRNAGNTIYF.

The chain couples TRBV6-2 or TRBV6-3 to TRBJ2-7; 13 nucleotides line up with TRBD2. J gave up 5 bases and V 6 bases, and 13 bases lay outside the gene matches. This CDR3 contains 17 residues. Looked up from germline, CDR1 is MNHEY and CDR2 is SVGEGT. The CDR3 protein is CASSQSLGLAGEDEQYF. CDR3 nucleotides: TGTGCCAGCAGCCAATCTCTCGGACTAGCGGGGGAAGACGAGCAGTACTTC.

The CDR3 is CASSLTGTGGITGELFF. The CDR3, as DNA: TGTGCCAGCTCACTTACCGGGACAGGGGGCATCACCGGGGAGCTGTTTTTT. The chain uses TRBV18 and TRBJ2-2, with 12 bases that match TRBD1. V was clipped by 4 bases and J by 4 bases; unmatched bases: 7. Germline assignment: CDR1 KGHSH and CDR2 LQKENI. This CDR3 has 17 residues. The full variable domain, its missing parts supplied by reference TRBV18 and TRBJ2-2, is NAGVMQNPRHLVRRRGQEARLRCSPMKGHSHVYWYRQLPEEGLKFMVYLQKENIIDESGMPKERFSAEFPKEGPSILRIQQVVRGDSAAYFCASSLTGTGGITGELFFGEGSRLTVL.

J is TRBJ2-1 and V is TRBV13, with 8 bases aligning to TRBD1. CDR3 length: 16 amino acids. In germline, CDR1 is PRHDT, CDR2 FYEKMQ (reference sequence). The J segment lost 8 bases and the V segment lost 2 bases, leaving 11 bases of the junction unmatched. The CDR3 region has the DNA TGTGCCAGCAGCTTATATACGACAGGGGCCCAATATGAGCAGTTCTTC. This encodes CASSLYTTGAQYEQFF. Using reference TRBV13 and TRBJ2-1 for the parts outside the CDR3, the full variable domain is AAGVIQSPRHLIKEKRETATLKCYPIPRHDTVYWYQQGPGQDPQFLISFYEKMQSDKGSIPDRFSAQQFSDYHSELNMSSLELGDSALYFCASSLYTTGAQYEQFFGPGTRLTVL.

V is TRBV4-2 and J is TRBJ2-5, with D possibly being TRBD2 (6 bases). This CDR3 comprises 15 residues. V was trimmed by 1 base and J by 4 bases, leaving 13 bases between them. Germline lookup yields CDR1 LGHNA and CDR2 YNFKEQ. The CDR3: CASSQGSRRGETQYF. In DNA form, the CDR3 reads TGTGCCAGCAGCCAAGGGTCACGGCGGGGAGAGACCCAGTACTTC.

In its sample, this clone was seen once. This chain connects TRBV15 to TRBJ1-1; TRBD1 agrees at 8 bases. V was clipped by 3 bases and J by 4 bases; unmatched bases: 4. The germline CDR1 and CDR2 sequences are LNHNV and YYDKDF (reference sequence). This CDR3 has 14 amino acids. CDR3 region: CATSSRGRSTEAFF. The CDR3 bases are TGTGCCACCAGCAGCAGGGGGCGGAGCACTGAAGCTTTCTTT.

The rearrangement joins TRBV6-2 or TRBV6-3 to TRBJ2-1; 8 nucleotides line up with TRBD1. J was trimmed by 4 bases and V by 2 bases; bases with no gene match: 4. Germline-derived CDR1 and CDR2 are MNHEY and SVGEGT. The CDR3 is made up of 15 amino acids. CDR3 bases: TGTGCCAGCAGTTACGGGGACAGGATTTACAATGAGCAGTTCTTC. Translating gives CASSYGDRIYNEQFF.

The genes are TRBV6-5 and TRBJ1-2; 8 bases are shared with TRBD1. From germline, CDR1 is MNHEY and CDR2 SVGAGI. Trimming took 0 bases from V and 5 from J; bases not matched to a gene: 5. This CDR3 comprises 15 residues. CDR3: CASSYSYRGSYGYTF. The CDR3 bases are TGTGCCAGCAGTTACTCGTACAGGGGGTCATATGGCTACACCTTC.

This clone was detected many times. The chain couples TRBV7-8 to TRBJ1-2; a weak D match, TRBD1 (6 bases). CDR1 and CDR2 (germline): SGHVS, FQNEAQ. V lost 5 bases and J lost 4, with 11 bases in between. The CDR3 consists of 13 residues. The CDR3 bases are TGTGCCAGCAGCCACGACAGGTTCTATGGCTACACCTTC. It yields the protein CASSHDRFYGYTF.

This chain uses TRBV5-4 with TRBJ1-4; D not certain. Trimming shortened V by 3 bases and J by 5 bases, and 5 bases separated the two germline ends. CDR3 length: 12 residues. Germline CDR1 and CDR2: SGHNT and YYREEE (reference sequence). The chain's CDR3 is CASSSVNEKLFF. CDR3 nucleotide sequence: TGTGCCAGCAGCTCCGTGAATGAAAAACTGTTTTTT.

The V call is TRBV7-9, the J call TRBJ2-2, with 8 bases fitting TRBD1. The CDR3 loop spans 13 amino acids. Germline CDR1 reads SEHNR; CDR2 reads FQNEAQ (reference sequence). V dropped 3 bases and J dropped 6; count of bases not matched to a gene: 0. DNA of the CDR3: TGTGCCAGCAGCTTGACAGGGGCCGGGGAGCTGTTTTTT. This encodes CASSLTGAGELFF.

There are many counts of this clone. The chain has TRBV10-3 and TRBJ1-1; TRBD1 is a possible D gene (6 bases). CDR1 ENHRY and CDR2 SYGVKD come from the germline V gene. Trimming took 4 bases from V and 1 from J, leaving 7 bases between them. This CDR3 spans 13 amino acids. The CDR3 bases are TGTGCCATCAGTGGACAGGAGAACACTGAAGCTTTCTTT. Its translation: CAISGQENTEAFF.

This clone was seen a few times. V and J are TRBV5-1 and TRBJ2-5; 11 bases agree with TRBD2. J lost 1 base, V lost 4 bases, and 3 bases had no gene match. Germline CDR1 is SGHRS and CDR2 is YFSETQ. This CDR3 has 15 amino acids. The CDR3 spells CASSGGLAVQETQYF. The CDR3 DNA reads TGCGCCAGCAGCGGGGGACTAGCGGTCCAAGAGACCCAGTACTTC.

This chain links TRBV2 with TRBJ1-3; 10 bases match TRBD1. The germline gives CDR1 SNHLY, CDR2 FYNNEI. This CDR3 has 16 residues. Losses at the gene ends were 7 bases for V and 0 bases for J; bases not matched to a gene: 6. CDR3: CASIRTGGNSGNTIYF. CDR3 bases: TGTGCCAGCATTCGGACAGGGGGAAACTCTGGAAACACCATATATTTT. Full variable domain (remainder filled in from reference TRBV2 and TRBJ1-3): EPEVTQTPSHQVTQMGQEVILRCVPISNHLYFYWYRQILGQKVEFLVSFYNNEISEKSEIFDDQFSVERPDGSNFTLKIRSTKLEDSAMYFCASIRTGGNSGNTIYFGEGSWLTVV.

The chain carries TRBV11-2 and TRBJ2-1; D is unresolved. The germline gives CDR1 SGHAT, CDR2 FQNNGV. V lost 5 bases to trimming and J lost 8 bases, with 7 bases between them. CDR3 length equals 11 residues. The CDR3 here is CASSPLDEQFF. CDR3 in DNA: TGTGCCAGCAGCCCTTTAGATGAGCAGTTCTTC.

The chain has TRBV6-5 and TRBJ2-7, with 8 nucleotides matching TRBD2. The CDR3 loop spans 15 amino acids. V lost 0 bases, J lost 3 bases, and 4 bases stayed unmatched. Germline-derived CDR1 and CDR2 are MNHEY and SVGAGI. In DNA, the CDR3 is TGTGCCAGCAGTTACTCGGGACGGGGGGGCTACGAGCAGTACTTC. Its protein is CASSYSGRGGYEQYF.